A selection of T cell receptor beta chains follows, all from one sample in a study of CD4 T cells in relation to SARS-CoV-2 and coronaviruses. Clones were read by immunoSEQ multiplex PCR, and TCRdb kept only the in-frame ones, dropping some. This sample has tens of thousands of clones, with about 73% found just once. Their cognate antigens are unknown. Input material: CD4+ T cells from PBMCs, cultured in vitro. These receptors came from a human donor in good health. The CDR3 runs from the conserved cysteine through the conserved F or W. Each record gives: V gene, D gene, clone size, J gene, CDR3 DNA, CDR3 protein. D genes are given only for firm matches. Clone sizes are given selectively: once, few, many, or a class where the clone is expanded.

V: TRBV20-1
D: .
size: .
J: TRBJ2-3
DNA: TGCAGTGCTAGTTGGCGACTACTTACTAGCACAGATACGCAGTATTTT
CDR3: CSASWRLLTSTDTQYF

V: TRBV4-1
D: .
size: .
J: TRBJ1-2
DNA: TGCGCCAGCAGCCAAGAGGCCCACTATGGCTACACCTTC
CDR3: CASSQEAHYGYTF

V: TRBV5-5
D: TRBD1
size: .
J: TRBJ1-5
DNA: TGTGCCAGCAGCACCGAGGCAGGGGGATTTTTTCGGCCCCAGCATTTT
CDR3: CASSTEAGGFFRPQHF

V: TRBV6-5
D: .
size: .
J: TRBJ1-5
DNA: TGTGCCAGCAGCACCCTATCTGGCGGTCAGCCCCAGCATTTT
CDR3: CASSTLSGGQPQHF

V: TRBV19
D: .
size: few
J: TRBJ1-5
DNA: TGTGCCAGTAGTATATGGGGTATGGAGCCCCAGCATTTT
CDR3: CASSIWGMEPQHF

V: TRBV2
D: TRBD2
size: once
J: TRBJ2-7
DNA: TGTGCCAGCAGTGAATGGGGAGGCGGGGGGATACTTGGGGAGCAGTACTTC
CDR3: CASSEWGGGGILGEQYF

V: TRBV18
D: TRBD1
size: few
J: TRBJ1-6
DNA: TGTGCCAGCTCACCAGGGACAGGGTCGGCACCCCTCCACTTT
CDR3: CASSPGTGSAPLHF

V: TRBV7-9
D: .
size: .
J: TRBJ2-6
DNA: TGTGCCAGCAGCTTATTGGACACAACCTACTCTGGGGCCAACGTCCTGACTTTC
CDR3: CASSLLDTTYSGANVLTF

V: TRBV6-5
D: TRBD1
size: .
J: TRBJ1-2
DNA: TGTGCCAGCACCGAGGACAGGGGGTGGCTTGGCTACACCTTC
CDR3: CASTEDRGWLGYTF

V: TRBV9
D: .
size: .
J: TRBJ2-4
DNA: TGTGCCAGCAGCGTAGACCCCAAAAACATTCAGTACTTC
CDR3: CASSVDPKNIQYF

V: TRBV3-1/TRBV3-2
D: TRBD2
size: .
J: TRBJ2-3
DNA: TGTGCCAGCAGCCAAGCCTATAGCGGGTCGGGGAGAGATACGCAGTATTTT
CDR3: CASSQAYSGSGRDTQYF

V: TRBV2
D: .
size: once
J: TRBJ2-3
DNA: TGTGCCAGCAGTGAAGAGTATGGGGAGGGGGTAGATACGCAGTATTTT
CDR3: CASSEEYGEGVDTQYF

V: TRBV6-5
D: .
size: .
J: TRBJ2-7
DNA: TGTGCCAGCAGTTACTCTCAGGGCTACTACGAGCAGTACTTC
CDR3: CASSYSQGYYEQYF

V: TRBV28
D: .
size: .
J: TRBJ1-1
DNA: TGTGCCAGCAGTTTACCTCAGGGGAACACTGAAGCTTTCTTT
CDR3: CASSLPQGNTEAFF

V: TRBV7-2
D: TRBD1
size: .
J: TRBJ2-5
DNA: TGTGCCAGCAGCAAAGGGGGCTTGGAGACCCAGTACTTC
CDR3: CASSKGGLETQYF

V: TRBV7-9
D: TRBD2
size: few
J: TRBJ2-2
DNA: TGTGCCAGCAGCCTAGGGGAGGGAGCCGGGGAGCTGTTTTTT
CDR3: CASSLGEGAGELFF

V: TRBV9
D: TRBD2
size: few
J: TRBJ2-3
DNA: TGTGCCAGCAGCGTAGGCCCTAGCGGGAACGCAGATACGCAGTATTTT
CDR3: CASSVGPSGNADTQYF

V: TRBV6-5
D: .
size: once
J: TRBJ2-5
DNA: TGTGCCAGCAGGAGAGATCGGGAGACCCAGTACTTC
CDR3: CASRRDRETQYF

V: TRBV2
D: TRBD2
size: .
J: TRBJ2-7
DNA: TGTGCCAGCAGTGTGGCTAGCGGGAGAGTTCACGAGCAGTACTTC
CDR3: CASSVASGRVHEQYF

V: TRBV7-2
D: .
size: .
J: TRBJ2-5
DNA: TGTGCCAGCAGCACCGGGGACGGCCCCCGGGAGACCCAGTACTTC
CDR3: CASSTGDGPRETQYF

V: TRBV5-8
D: .
size: few
J: TRBJ1-5
DNA: TGTGCCAGCAGCTTGTACGTCACAAAAAATAGCAATCAGCCCCAGCATTTT
CDR3: CASSLYVTKNSNQPQHF

V: TRBV30
D: .
size: .
J: TRBJ1-1
DNA: TGTGCCTGTGGCTACAAAGCTTTCTTT
CDR3: CACGYKAFF

V: TRBV6-2/TRBV6-3
D: .
size: once
J: TRBJ1-5
DNA: TGTGCCAGCAGTGCCCGGGGCGTTTATCAGCCCCAGCATTTT
CDR3: CASSARGVYQPQHF

V: TRBV6-5
D: TRBD1
size: .
J: TRBJ2-7
DNA: TGTGCCAGCAGACCCGGGACAGGGGGCATCTACGAGCAGTACTTC
CDR3: CASRPGTGGIYEQYF

V: TRBV2
D: .
size: .
J: TRBJ2-3
DNA: TGTGCCAGCGCCCTAAGGGCGGACCTCACAGATACGCAGTATTTT
CDR3: CASALRADLTDTQYF

V: TRBV5-1
D: .
size: .
J: TRBJ1-3
DNA: TGCGCCAGCAGCTTGGAAGGGGTCTCTGGAAACACCATATATTTT
CDR3: CASSLEGVSGNTIYF

V: TRBV7-2
D: .
size: few
J: TRBJ1-5
DNA: TGTGCCAGCAGCTGGGGGTTATATCAGCCCCAGCATTTT
CDR3: CASSWGLYQPQHF

V: TRBV5-4
D: .
size: .
J: TRBJ2-2
DNA: TGTGCCAGCAGCTTGTACTCAGCTCAGGGGGAGCTGTTTTTT
CDR3: CASSLYSAQGELFF

V: TRBV14
D: .
size: .
J: TRBJ2-2
DNA: TGTGCCAGCAGCCAAGATATGCTAACCGGGGAGCTGTTTTTT
CDR3: CASSQDMLTGELFF

V: TRBV4-3
D: TRBD1
size: .
J: TRBJ1-4
DNA: TGCGCCAGCAGCACCCGACAGGGGTCCCTCCGGAGTGAAAAACTGTTTTTT
CDR3: CASSTRQGSLRSEKLFF

V: TRBV25-1
D: .
size: .
J: TRBJ1-2
DNA: TGTGCCAGCAGTGAAGGGAGGGGGACAAGCGGAAACTATGGCTACACCTTC
CDR3: CASSEGRGTSGNYGYTF

V: TRBV7-6
D: .
size: few
J: TRBJ2-5
DNA: TGTGCCAGCAGCTTAGGAGGGTTAGAGACCCAGTACTTC
CDR3: CASSLGGLETQYF

V: TRBV27
D: .
size: .
J: TRBJ1-6
DNA: TGTGCCAGCAGTTTGTTTCGTCAGGGTTATTCACCCCTCCACTTT
CDR3: CASSLFRQGYSPLHF

V: TRBV7-2
D: .
size: .
J: TRBJ1-1
DNA: TGTGCCAGCAGTCCCAGGGGTACTGAAGCTTTCTTT
CDR3: CASSPRGTEAFF

V: TRBV4-1
D: TRBD2
size: .
J: TRBJ2-3
DNA: TGCGCCAGCAGCCAAGATCGGCCTAGCGGGGGGGCTACAGATACGCAGTATTTT
CDR3: CASSQDRPSGGATDTQYF

V: TRBV5-4
D: .
size: .
J: TRBJ2-7
DNA: TGTGCCAGCACGCTCCCCCATAGCTACGAGCAGTACTTC
CDR3: CASTLPHSYEQYF

V: TRBV27
D: .
size: .
J: TRBJ2-3
DNA: TGTGCCAGCAGTCCCGGGGGTGGGGATACGCAGTATTTT
CDR3: CASSPGGGDTQYF

V: TRBV4-2
D: TRBD2
size: .
J: TRBJ2-1
DNA: TGTGCCAGCAGCCAAACCGGCCAGGGACTGGCTAGCGGTTCCTACAATGAGCAGTTCTTC
CDR3: CASSQTGQGLASGSYNEQFF

V: TRBV24-1
D: TRBD1
size: .
J: TRBJ2-5
DNA: TGTGCCACCAGTGCCCAAGGGACAGGACAAGAGACCCAGTACTTC
CDR3: CATSAQGTGQETQYF

V: TRBV15
D: TRBD1
size: few
J: TRBJ1-2
DNA: TGTGCCACCAGCAGCAGAGGGACAGGGGGGCTGGGCTACACCTTC
CDR3: CATSSRGTGGLGYTF

V: TRBV5-1
D: .
size: .
J: TRBJ2-2
DNA: TGCGCCAGCAGCTTGGGCCAGGTTTACACCGGGGAGCTGTTTTTT
CDR3: CASSLGQVYTGELFF

V: TRBV11-2
D: .
size: .
J: TRBJ1-2
DNA: TGTGCCAGCAGCTTAGGTTTACAGATCGGCGGAGGAGGTGGCTACACCTTC
CDR3: CASSLGLQIGGGGGYTF

V: TRBV7-2
D: TRBD2
size: .
J: TRBJ2-4
DNA: TGTGCCAGCACGGGGGGGTCCAAAAACATTCAGTACTTC
CDR3: CASTGGSKNIQYF

V: TRBV7-2
D: TRBD2
size: .
J: TRBJ2-7
DNA: TGTGCCAGCAGCCCCCAGGGACTAGCGGGGGGGCACACCTACGAGCAGTACTTC
CDR3: CASSPQGLAGGHTYEQYF

V: TRBV7-2
D: .
size: .
J: TRBJ2-1
DNA: TGTGCCAGCAGCTTGGGGGGGCTAGCGGAATACAATGAGCAGTTCTTC
CDR3: CASSLGGLAEYNEQFF

V: TRBV5-6
D: .
size: .
J: TRBJ1-2
DNA: TGTGCCAGCAGCTCAACCCCGGGGGGAGGAACTAACTATGGCTACACCTTC
CDR3: CASSSTPGGGTNYGYTF

V: TRBV7-8
D: .
size: .
J: TRBJ1-5
DNA: TGTGCCAGCAGCTTATACAAGGGGATAGGGTTGGATCAGCCCCAGCATTTT
CDR3: CASSLYKGIGLDQPQHF

V: TRBV5-1
D: .
size: .
J: TRBJ2-7
DNA: TGCGCCAGCAGCGAAACCCAGGGAGAAGCCCCCGAGCAGTACTTC
CDR3: CASSETQGEAPEQYF

V: TRBV6-5
D: .
size: .
J: TRBJ2-1
DNA: TGTGCCAGCAGTCTCCCTCCTAATGAGCAGTTCTTC
CDR3: CASSLPPNEQFF

V: TRBV5-1
D: TRBD2
size: .
J: TRBJ2-7
DNA: TGCGCCAGCTACCGGGACCAGCTCACTAGCGGGAGGAAGTACTTC
CDR3: CASYRDQLTSGRKYF

V: TRBV6-1
D: TRBD1
size: .
J: TRBJ1-2
DNA: TGTGCCAGCAGTGTTCCAGAGCAGGGACAGGGGGCGACCTTAACTTATGGCTACACCTTC
CDR3: CASSVPEQGQGATLTYGYTF

V: TRBV9
D: TRBD1
size: few
J: TRBJ2-7
DNA: TGTGCCAGCAGCATCCGGGACAGGGGCCCCTACGAGCAGTACTTC
CDR3: CASSIRDRGPYEQYF

V: TRBV3-1/TRBV3-2
D: .
size: .
J: TRBJ1-4
DNA: TGTGCCAGCAGCCAACAACCCGGGGGCGAGGGGAAACTGTTTTTT
CDR3: CASSQQPGGEGKLFF

V: TRBV3-1/TRBV3-2
D: .
size: .
J: TRBJ2-1
DNA: TGTGCCAGCAGGGGGACCGGCCTTGGCAATGAGCAGTTCTTC
CDR3: CASRGTGLGNEQFF

V: TRBV29-1
D: .
size: .
J: TRBJ2-7
DNA: TGCAGCGTTGGACGACTAGACTACGAGCAGTACTTC
CDR3: CSVGRLDYEQYF

V: TRBV5-4
D: TRBD2
size: .
J: TRBJ2-3
DNA: TGTGCCAGCAGCCTCGGGGGGACTAGCTTTGGAGATACGCAGTATTTT
CDR3: CASSLGGTSFGDTQYF

V: TRBV19
D: TRBD1
size: .
J: TRBJ2-2
DNA: TGTGCCAGTAGGGGGACAGGGGCCACCGGGGAGCTGTTTTTT
CDR3: CASRGTGATGELFF

V: TRBV7-9
D: .
size: .
J: TRBJ1-2
DNA: TGTGCCAGCACCGGCGCCCTAAACTATGGCTACACCTTC
CDR3: CASTGALNYGYTF

V: TRBV5-5
D: TRBD1
size: .
J: TRBJ1-1
DNA: TGTGCCAGCAGCTTGACCGGGACAGCGGACACTGAAGCTTTCTTT
CDR3: CASSLTGTADTEAFF

V: TRBV2
D: .
size: .
J: TRBJ1-5
DNA: TGTGCCAGCAGTGAAGCGCTTCGAGTAACCCTTTTACCCCAGCATTTT
CDR3: CASSEALRVTLLPQHF